The 21 T cell receptor beta chains below were found in one sample sequenced in a study of T cells expressing NK-cell markers. No DNA is given; TCRdb re-called the 5' RACE reads and lists each CDR3 protein once. In total, the table holds approximately 420,000 distinct CDR3 sequences. Specimen: blood T cells: a sorted CD56 or NKG2C T cell subset, CD4+ or CD8+ T cells, or bulk PBMC T cells (not recorded which). The receptors derive from a woman aged 45-60 years in good health.

The genes are TRBV2 and TRBJ1-1; TCRdb reports TRBD1, a call that lacks DNA to check it against. Germline-derived CDR1 and CDR2 are SNHLY and FYNNEI. The CDR3 has 12 amino acids. CDR3 sequence reads: CAGRGRWTEAFF.

V is TRBV6-5 and J is TRBJ2-1; TCRdb calls TRBD2, which cannot be checked without DNA. CDR3 length: 12 amino acids. Germline V gives CDR1 MNHEY, CDR2 SVGAGI. The CDR3 sequence: CASSALLGEQFF.

The chain is built from TRBV19 and TRBJ2-5; the TRBD2 assignment by TCRdb is unverifiable without DNA. The length of the CDR3 is 15 residues. Germline values: CDR1 LNHDA, CDR2 SQIVND (reference sequence). The CDR3 reads CASSVGLAGMETQYF.

The V gene is TRBV24-1, the J gene TRBJ2-2. Germline CDR1 is KGHDR and CDR2 is SFDVKD. The CDR3 totals 13 residues. CDR3: CASRDIHTGELFF.

The chain recombines TRBV21-1 with TRBJ2-7; TCRdb's D gene call, TRBD1, goes unchecked for lack of DNA. TRBV21-1 represents a pseudogene. CDR3 length: 15 residues. The CDR3 sequence: CASRQGLARSYEQYF.

The J gene is TRBJ2-3, the V gene TRBV5-1. The CDR3 contains 13 residues. The V gene's germline CDR1 is SGHRS and CDR2 YFSETQ. CDR3 protein: CASSRYYTDTQYF.

The chain combines TRBV5-1 with TRBJ1-4; there is no DNA to check the TCRdb D call of TRBD1. Germline V gene lookup returns CDR1 SGHRS and CDR2 YFSETQ. The CDR3 length is 15 residues. The CDR3 sequence: CASSLPDRGGEKLFF.

V gene TRBV5-1 combines with J gene TRBJ2-2. This CDR3 comprises 17 residues. Germline lookup yields CDR1 SGHRS and CDR2 YFSETQ. The CDR3 loop is CASSLTRSAANTGELFF.

The CDR3 protein is CASSSRDRENYGYTF. The chain recombines TRBV6-6 with TRBJ1-2; TCRdb selects TRBD1, and the lack of DNA leaves this call unchecked. The CDR3 runs 15 residues. CDR1 and CDR2 (germline): MNHNY, SVGAGI (reference sequence).

The chain combines TRBV20-1 with TRBJ2-1; TCRdb returns TRBD2, unconfirmable since there is no DNA. CDR3 length: 20 amino acids. CDR1 is DFQATT and CDR2 is SNEGSKA in the germline V gene (reference sequence). The CDR3: CSARDQAYGGIPSSYNEQFF.

The chain employs TRBV20-1 and TRBJ1-6; TCRdb lists TRBD1, though no DNA is available to test this call. CDR1 and CDR2 (germline): DFQATT, SNEGSKA (reference sequence). CDR3 length: 14 residues. Here the CDR3 reads CSATVGGGGGTLHF.

The chain couples TRBV6-5 to TRBJ2-3; TCRdb returns TRBD1, unconfirmable since there is no DNA. CDR3 length: 15 residues. Germline loops: CDR1 MNHEY, CDR2 SVGAGI. The CDR3 reads CASRKGQGSSDTQYF.

The V call is TRBV20-1, the J call TRBJ2-2; the D gene TCRdb calls, TRBD1, cannot be checked with no DNA. The CDR3 has 17 amino acids. CDR1 and CDR2 from the germline V gene are DFQATT and SNEGSKA (reference sequence). The chain's CDR3 is CSARASGRDRVAGELFF.

V and J are TRBV5-1 and TRBJ2-5; TCRdb picks TRBD1, but there is no DNA to check that call. CDR3 length: 15 residues. CDR1 is SGHRS and CDR2 is YFSETQ in the germline V gene. CDR3 sequence reads: CASSLMGAPQETQYF.

This chain links TRBV7-9 with TRBJ1-1; the TCRdb D gene call, TRBD1, has no DNA to confirm it. Germline values: CDR1 SEHNR, CDR2 FQNEAQ (reference sequence). There are 15 residues in the CDR3. CDR3 sequence reads: CASSLAGTSNTEAFF.

The rearrangement uses TRBV10-3 and TRBJ2-1; the D call of TRBD2 rests on TCRdb alone, since no DNA is present to check it. The germline V gene has CDR1 ENHRY and CDR2 SYGVKD. This CDR3 comprises 17 residues. The CDR3 sequence: CAISEWGAGGTYNEQFF.

This chain connects TRBV29-1 to TRBJ2-1; as DNA is missing, the TRBD1 call by TCRdb cannot be tested. CDR3 length equals 12 residues. Germline V gives CDR1 SQVTM, CDR2 ANQGSEA. The CDR3 sequence is CSVQNRYNEQFF.

The rearrangement uses TRBV3-1 and TRBJ1-1. This CDR3 comprises 17 residues. Germline-derived CDR1 and CDR2 are LGHDT and YNNKEL (reference sequence). The CDR3 sequence is CASSQAQSRASGTEAFF.

CDR3 protein: CASSLARKQDYGYTF. The V and J genes are TRBV12-3 or TRBV12-4 and TRBJ1-2; TCRdb lists TRBD1, though no DNA is available to test this call. The CDR3 is 15 amino acids.

This chain connects TRBV9 to TRBJ1-1; TCRdb reports TRBD1, a call that lacks DNA to check it against. The CDR3 consists of 18 residues. From germline, CDR1 is SGDLS and CDR2 YYNGEE. The CDR3 protein is CASSTEPFATDSSTEAFF.

The chain uses TRBV6-5 and TRBJ2-3. In germline, CDR1 is MNHEY, CDR2 SVGAGI. This CDR3 is built from 15 residues. The CDR3 protein is CASSYSGQITDTQYF.